This entry features one T cell receptor beta chain sequence. Its specificity is unknown. The record originates from a study of early stage breast cancer tumors. Study at large: Of 15 to 20 invasive breast tumors, fewer than 13 were hormone receptor-positive, HER2-negative. Samples were sequenced at 9 to 10-fold average coverage.

TCRdb keeps only in-frame clones here, not all; method: immunoSEQ multiplex PCR. This repertoire shows just over 70,000 clones, under 85% found once; its top ten account for 3.5%. Study outcomes and limitations: Tumors had approximately 2.5-fold higher T cell density and higher clonality than adjacent normal breast tissue. Comparing each tissue with blood distinguished tumor from normal in 14 of 16 patients.

The clonotype comes from a person between 55 and 69 years old with breast cancer. Sequencing input: blood.

CDR3 in DNA: TGTGCCTGGACCGACATCTCCTACGAGCAGTACTTC. This translates into CAWTDISYEQYF. The chain joins TRBV30 to TRBJ2-7; D is ambiguous. Germline CDR1 reads GTSNPN; CDR2 reads SVGIG (reference sequence). V lost 4 bases and J lost 0, with 7 bases in between. CDR3 length: 12 amino acids.